This T cell receptor (beta chain) was sequenced during a study of cytomegalovirus exposure and HLA in healthy donors. Study as a whole: The study placed around 85% of its 350 to 450 genotyped donors in the Caucasian-associated ancestry cluster.

Study findings and constraints: The likely explanation for a cluster of highly shared sequence variants was sequencing artifact. In a later analysis, HLA-associated TCR beta chains were more clonally expanded than equally common others.

With 60 Vbeta and 13 Jbeta primers, the PCR was carried out. Clones were sequenced by immunoSEQ multiplex PCR, and TCRdb holds only the in-frame ones, with some missing. This table lists tens of thousands of clones. Germline CDR1 and CDR2: LNHNV and YYDKDF (reference sequence). The V end was cut by 5 bases, the J end by 0 bases, with 10 bases between. The CDR3 spans 14 residues. About this clone: The antigen is not known.

Material for sequencing was PBMCs. The chain joins TRBV15 to TRBJ1-2, with D perhaps TRBD1 (5 bases). The receptor was derived from a woman between 35 and 50 years old in good health and CMV-seropositive. CDR3 loop: CATSHAGPNYGYTF. The CDR3 DNA reads TGTGCCACCAGCCACGCGGGGCCTAACTATGGCTACACCTTC.